What follows is one T cell receptor (beta chain) and its context. What it binds is not known. Trimming left V 6 bases short and J 0 bases short, with 18 bases between. The CDR3 runs 16 residues. Germline values: CDR1 SNHLY, CDR2 FYNNEI. The sample originates from a study of shared clonotypes between healthy human individuals. Study results and caveats: Naive CD4 clonotypes overlapped across a few donors at roughly 5.1%. Sequencing depth was expected to influence donor clonotype sharing.

Per the original methods: Quality scores were absent from the junction-only immunoSEQ sequences, so filtering differed. Libraries were prepared by immunoSEQ multiplex PCR; TCRdb keeps only in-frame clonotypes and omits some of them. Clonal size and the V and J genes are those of that table, whereas D and trimming came from the DNA. Counted here are roughly 2.5 million clones, around 90% occurring once; the ten biggest clones make up over 0.12%. This sequence originates from a man aged 18-30 years in good health. The genes are TRBV2 and TRBJ2-7; no firm D call. Material for sequencing was naive CD4+ T cells sorted from blood. Subset defined: CD45RA+ positively selected. The CDR3 region is CASSLNRRPSSYEQYF. CDR3 nucleotides: TGTGCCAGCAGCCTAAACCGTCGCCCGAGCTCCTACGAGCAGTACTTC. The variable domain in full, with the rest retrieved from reference TRBV2 and TRBJ2-7, is EPEVTQTPSHQVTQMGQEVILRCVPISNHLYFYWYRQILGQKVEFLVSFYNNEISEKSEIFDDQFSVERPDGSNFTLKIRSTKLEDSAMYFCASSLNRRPSSYEQYFGPGTRLTVT.